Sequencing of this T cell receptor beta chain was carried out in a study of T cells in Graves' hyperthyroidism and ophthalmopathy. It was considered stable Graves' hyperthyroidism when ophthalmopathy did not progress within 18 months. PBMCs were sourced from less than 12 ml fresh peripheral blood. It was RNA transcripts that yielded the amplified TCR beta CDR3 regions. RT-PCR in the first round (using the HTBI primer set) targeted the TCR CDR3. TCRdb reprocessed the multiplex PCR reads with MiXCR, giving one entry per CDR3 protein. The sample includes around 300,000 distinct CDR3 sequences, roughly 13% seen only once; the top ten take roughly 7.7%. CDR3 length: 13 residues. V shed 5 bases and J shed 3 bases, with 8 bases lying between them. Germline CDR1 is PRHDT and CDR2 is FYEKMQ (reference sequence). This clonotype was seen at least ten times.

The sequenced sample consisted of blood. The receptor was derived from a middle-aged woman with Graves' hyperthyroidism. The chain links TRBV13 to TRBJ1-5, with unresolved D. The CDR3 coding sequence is TGTGCCAGCAGCCGAGGTCCCAATCAGCCCCAGCATTTT. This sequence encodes CASSRGPNQPQHF. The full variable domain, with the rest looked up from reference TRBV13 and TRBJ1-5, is AAGVIQSPRHLIKEKRETATLKCYPIPRHDTVYWYQQGPGQDPQFLISFYEKMQSDKGSIPDRFSAQQFSDYHSELNMSSLELGDSALYFCASSRGPNQPQHFGDGTRLSIL.